Here is one TCR beta chain with its context. Antigen: not known. The CDR3 is 15 amino acids. V lost 1 base and J 2 bases, leaving 10 bases between the germline ends. Looked up from germline, CDR1 is SGHTA and CDR2 is FQGNSA. These data originate in a study of cytomegalovirus exposure and HLA in healthy donors. Study results and caveats: Later analysis identified 16,951 TCR beta sequences associated with HLA alleles, using a false discovery rate threshold of 0.05. The later analysis indicated that the majority of CMV-associated TCR beta chains appeared HLA-restricted.

The PCR made use of 60 Vbeta and 13 Jbeta primers. Sequenced by immunoSEQ multiplex PCR; TCRdb stores in-frame clones only, minus some. The data contain some 110,000 clones, about 69% of them singletons. As for the donors, each was a healthy bone marrow donor. Unrecorded immune exposure was likely among donors, who were nominally healthy when sampled. The specimen sequenced was PBMCs. The V call is TRBV7-2, the J call TRBJ2-3, with D unresolved. The origin of this receptor is a man aged 40-55 years in good health and CMV-seronegative. DNA for the CDR3: TGTGCCAGCAGCTTAGGGCGGCCCCTCACAGATACGCAGTATTTT. Its translation is CASSLGRPLTDTQYF.